The subject of this entry is one T cell receptor (beta chain). Repertoires were generated with immunoSEQ multiplex PCR, while TCRdb's copy carries only in-frame clones and drops some. The table shows more than 8,000 clones, with about four fifths occurring only once. The germline V gene has CDR1 SGHRS and CDR2 YFSETQ. V was shortened by 0 bases and J by 9 bases, with 10 bases between the two germline ends. The CDR3 loop spans 14 amino acids. The sample belongs to a study of neoadjuvant nivolumab and ipilimumab in lung cancer. The chain uses TRBV5-1 and TRBJ1-6; D perhaps matches TRBD1 (5 bases). This TCR derives from an adult with non-small cell lung cancer. The specimen was peripheral blood, collected before neoadjuvant nivolumab, alone or with ipilimumab. The CDR3 here is CASSLESGPSPLHF. In nucleotides, the CDR3 is TGCGCCAGCAGCTTGGAATCAGGGCCTTCACCCCTCCACTTT.